Following are 28 T cell receptor beta chains from one sample sequenced in a study of blood T cell repertoires in COVID-19. Generated by immunoSEQ multiplex PCR, the TCRdb table keeps only in-frame clones and is missing some. Of a few hundred thousand clones listed, 85% are singletons. What was sequenced was peripheral blood. These TCRs come from a woman aged 18-29 years with acute or convalescent COVID-19.

The chain links TRBV3-1 (or the pseudogene TRBV3-2) to TRBJ2-7; 8 nucleotides align to TRBD1. Germline CDR1 reads LGHDT; CDR2 reads YNNKEL (reference sequence). V was clipped by 4 bases and J by 6 bases; unmatched bases: 8. CDR3 length: 14 amino acids. CDR3 loop: CASSLMVDRAEQYF. Written as DNA, the CDR3 is TGTGCCAGCAGCCTTATGGTGGACAGGGCCGAGCAGTACTTC.

The V gene is TRBV4-1, the J gene TRBJ1-5; D uncertain. Trimming cost V 1 base and J 7 bases, with 11 bases left between them. Germline V gene data show CDR1 as MGHRA and CDR2 as YSYEKL. This CDR3 comprises 14 residues. The CDR3 DNA reads TGCGCCAGCAGCCAAGGAGGAGGGTACCAGCCCCAGCATTTT. It codes for CASSQGGGYQPQHF.

This clone appeared a few times. The same CDR3 also results from other DNA sequences found in this sample. The rearrangement links TRBV12-3 or TRBV12-4 to TRBJ1-1, with 10 bases aligning to TRBD1. There are 13 residues in the CDR3. Germline trimming cut 7 bases from V and 5 bases from J; bases unmatched to any gene: 4. The CDR3 protein is CASIRTGGTEAFF. CDR3 sequence (DNA): TGTGCCAGCATCAGGACAGGGGGGACTGAAGCTTTCTTT.

The chain employs TRBV10-1 and TRBJ2-1, with D possibly TRBD2 on 5 matching bases. Trimming took off 3 bases at V and 0 bases at J, with 15 bases between the two ends. The CDR3 sequence is 17 residues long. The germline CDR1 and CDR2 sequences are WNHNN and SYGVQD (reference sequence). CDR3 amino acids: CASSDSPGSPSYNEQFF. For the CDR3, the DNA is TGCGCCAGCAGTGATTCTCCGGGATCCCCCTCCTACAATGAGCAGTTCTTC.

This chain uses TRBV20-1 with TRBJ1-2; no clear D gene. The CDR3 is made up of 12 amino acids. Deletions cut 3 bases from V and 2 bases from J, with 7 bases between. CDR1 is DFQATT, CDR2 SNEGSKA, per germline (reference sequence). This CDR3 reads CSASDLNYGYTF. CDR3 DNA sequence: TGCAGTGCTAGTGACTTAAACTATGGCTACACCTTC.

The chain is built from TRBV10-3 and TRBJ2-5; TRBD2 agrees at 7 bases. Unmatched junction bases numbered 8, after V lost 6 bases and J lost 1 base. Germline CDR1 ENHRY, CDR2 SYGVKD. The CDR3 covers 15 residues. As DNA, the CDR3 is TGTGCCATCAGGGGGGGGGACGGACGCCAAGAGACCCAGTACTTC. This encodes CAIRGGDGRQETQYF.

V and J are TRBV24-1 and TRBJ2-5; D is perhaps TRBD1 (6 bases). From germline, CDR1 is KGHDR and CDR2 SFDVKD. The CDR3 is 13 amino acids. V shed 3 bases and J shed 5 bases, with 9 bases lying between them. This CDR3 reads CATSDRDKETQYF. DNA for the CDR3: TGTGCCACCAGTGATAGGGACAAGGAGACCCAGTACTTC.

The chain is built from TRBV4-2 and TRBJ2-1; 8 nucleotides align to TRBD2. Germline CDR1 and CDR2: LGHNA and YNFKEQ. Trimming removed 4 bases from V and 7 bases from J; junction bases left unmatched: 33. This CDR3 contains 23 residues. The CDR3 DNA sequence: TGTGCCAGCAGCCCTAGCCCAAGGCGTCAGCAGGACCGGGCTAGCGGGCGGAAGAATGAGCAGTTCTTC. Translating gives CASSPSPRRQQDRASGRKNEQFF.

The V call is TRBV29-1, the J call TRBJ1-2; 8 bases align to TRBD1. V was pared by 6 bases and J by 3 bases, with 9 bases of the junction left unmatched. This CDR3 contains 14 residues. Germline V gene sequence: CDR1 SQVTM, CDR2 ANQGSEA. The CDR3 protein is CSVQGRQGHYGYTF. For the CDR3, the DNA is TGCAGCGTCCAGGGCCGACAGGGGCACTATGGCTACACCTTC.

V gene TRBV5-1 combines with J gene TRBJ1-1; 7 bases align to TRBD1. Germline V gene lookup returns CDR1 SGHRS and CDR2 YFSETQ. The V segment lost 1 base and the J segment 1 base; nucleotides outside the gene matches: 10. This CDR3 comprises 17 residues. The CDR3 reads CASSLYGQGVGNTEAFF. The CDR3 DNA is TGCGCCAGCAGCTTGTATGGCCAGGGGGTCGGGAACACTGAAGCTTTCTTT.

The V and J genes are TRBV9 and TRBJ2-2; TRBD2 matches at 9 bases. V lost 3 bases, J lost 4 bases, and 4 bases stayed unmatched. Germline CDR1 is SGDLS and CDR2 is YYNGEE. The CDR3 consists of 15 residues. DNA of the CDR3: TGTGCCAGCAGCGCCCTAGCGGGGTTCACCGGGGAGCTGTTTTTT. Translation gives CASSALAGFTGELFF.

This clone was recorded only once. The V and J genes are TRBV5-1 and TRBJ1-4; perhaps TRBD1 as D (5 bases). The CDR3 runs to 14 residues. The V gene's germline CDR1 is SGHRS and CDR2 YFSETQ. Trimming removed 4 bases at V and 7 bases at J, with 14 bases between. This chain's CDR3 is CASSSGTYREKLFF. CDR3 sequence (DNA): TGCGCCAGCAGCAGCGGGACGTATCGTGAAAAACTGTTTTTT.

The chain is built from TRBV6-6 and TRBJ2-1; weak D call: TRBD2 (6 bases). The length of the CDR3 is 14 residues. The germline CDR1 and CDR2 sequences are MNHNY and SVGAGI (reference sequence). Trimming cost V 7 bases and J 0 bases, with 10 bases left between them. The CDR3 here is CASMTGDSYNEQFF. In DNA form, the CDR3 reads TGTGCCAGCATGACGGGGGACTCCTACAATGAGCAGTTCTTC.

The V gene is TRBV3-1 (or the pseudogene TRBV3-2), the J gene TRBJ1-5; D call uncertain. V gave up 2 bases and J gave up 3 bases, with 5 bases separating them. Germline V gene sequence: CDR1 LGHDT, CDR2 YNNKEL (reference sequence). The CDR3 is 13 residues long. The chain's CDR3 is CASSQQFNQPQHF. For the CDR3, the DNA is TGTGCCAGCAGCCAACAGTTCAATCAGCCCCAGCATTTT.

The V gene is TRBV20-1, the J gene TRBJ1-1; the D is unclear. The CDR3 covers 13 residues. Germline lookup yields CDR1 DFQATT and CDR2 SNEGSKA (reference sequence). V lost 3 bases, J lost 4 bases, and 12 bases lay in between. The CDR3 DNA reads as TGCAGTGCTAGTCAGGTCCTGGGCACTGAAGCTTTCTTT. Protein sequence: CSASQVLGTEAFF.

The V gene is TRBV4-2, the J gene TRBJ2-7; TRBD1 agrees at 9 bases. Trimming removed 3 bases from V and 5 bases from J; junction bases left unmatched: 5. CDR3 length equals 14 residues. Germline V lookup: CDR1 LGHNA, CDR2 YNFKEQ. The chain's CDR3 is CASSQGDREHEQYF. DNA for the CDR3: TGTGCCAGCAGCCAGGGGGACAGGGAGCACGAGCAGTACTTC.

About this clone itself: Being one base from a much bigger clone, this may be a read error. The chain uses TRBV12-3 or TRBV12-4 and TRBJ1-1, with 7 bases fitting TRBD1. After removal of 4 bases from V and 8 bases from J, the junction contained 1 base not matched to a gene. CDR3 length: 11 amino acids. CDR3 amino acids: CASSSDREAFF. CDR3 nucleotide sequence: TGTGCCAGCAGTTCGGACAGGGAAGCTTTCTTT.

The sample holds a few counts of this clone. The rearrangement uses TRBV6-5 and TRBJ1-1, with unresolved D. The CDR3 has 10 amino acids. Germline assignment: CDR1 MNHEY and CDR2 SVGAGI. The V and J ends lost 8 bases and 7 bases respectively, with 8 bases between them. Here the CDR3 reads CASGRGEAFF. The CDR3, as DNA: TGTGCCAGCGGTCGGGGTGAAGCTTTCTTT.

J is TRBJ1-1 and V is TRBV10-3; 8 nucleotides align to TRBD1. V lost 6 bases to trimming and J lost 1 base; unmatched junction nucleotides: 13. The CDR3 covers 17 residues. Germline loops: CDR1 ENHRY, CDR2 SYGVKD. The CDR3 here is CAISGDRSSFGNTEAFF. For the CDR3, the DNA is TGTGCCATCAGCGGGGACAGGAGCTCCTTTGGGAACACTGAAGCTTTCTTT.

Note on this clone: Other nucleotide sequences in the sample specify the same CDR3. CDR3 bases: TGCGCCAGCAGCCCGGGACTGAATAATTCACCCCTCCACTTT. Amino acid sequence: CASSPGLNNSPLHF. V and J are TRBV5-1 and TRBJ1-6; D may be TRBD1 (5 bases). CDR1 and CDR2 (germline): SGHRS, YFSETQ. The CDR3 is 14 amino acids. V lost 4 bases and J 5 bases, leaving 10 bases between the germline ends.

This chain connects TRBV27 to TRBJ1-5, with D perhaps matching TRBD1 (6 bases). The CDR3 sequence is 14 residues long. V lost 6 bases and J lost 3, with 12 bases in between. CDR1 and CDR2 (germline): MNHEY, SMNVEV (reference sequence). The CDR3 DNA reads TGTGCCAGCAGGCAGGGGCCGTCCAATCAGCCCCAGCATTTT. Encoded protein: CASRQGPSNQPQHF.

This clone has more than one count but fewer than ten. V and J are TRBV7-9 and TRBJ1-5; 7 bases are a match to TRBD1. Germline V gene data show CDR1 as SEHNR and CDR2 as FQNEAQ (reference sequence). This CDR3 is 13 amino acids long. The ends lost 5 bases at V and 7 bases at J; junction bases unmatched: 5. The CDR3 region has the DNA TGTGCCAGCAGCACACAGGGGTCCCAGCCCCAGCATTTT. Translating it yields CASSTQGSQPQHF.

This clone showed up just a few times. The genes are TRBV5-1 and TRBJ1-2; TRBD1 matches at 8 bases. CDR3 length: 13 amino acids. The germline V gene has CDR1 SGHRS and CDR2 YFSETQ. V was clipped by 5 bases and J by 5 bases; unmatched bases: 5. The CDR3, as DNA: TGCGCCAGCAGGGATGACAGGGGTTATGGCTACACCTTC. Amino acids: CASRDDRGYGYTF.

V and J are TRBV6-9 and TRBJ1-2; D is possibly TRBD1 (6 bases). Deletions cut 2 bases from V and 2 bases from J, with 15 bases between. CDR3 length equals 16 residues. Germline CDR1 and CDR2: MNHGY and SVAAGI. CDR3 amino acids: CASSYPGGRRNYGYTF. The CDR3 bases are TGTGCCAGCAGTTATCCCGGGGGGCGGAGAAACTATGGCTACACCTTC.

This clone showed up just a few times. The chain uses TRBV5-1 and TRBJ2-7, with D possibly matching TRBD2 (6 bases). The germline V and J ends were trimmed by 5 bases and 0 bases, with 12 bases remaining between them. CDR3 length: 14 residues. Germline assignment: CDR1 SGHRS and CDR2 YFSETQ. The CDR3 region is CASRGTVVSYEQYF. As DNA, the CDR3 is TGCGCCAGCAGGGGGACTGTCGTCTCCTACGAGCAGTACTTC.

The chain couples TRBV30 to TRBJ2-3; weak D call: TRBD1 (5 bases). Looked up from germline, CDR1 is GTSNPN and CDR2 is SVGIG (reference sequence). Trimming cost V 4 bases and J 2 bases, with 13 bases left between them. CDR3 size: 14 residues. As DNA, the CDR3 is TGTGCCTGGATGGTCAGGGCCCACACAGATACGCAGTATTTT. Translated: CAWMVRAHTDTQYF.

The rearrangement uses TRBV6-5 and TRBJ2-7; possibly TRBD2 for D (5 bases). The ends were cut back, 2 bases at V and 4 bases at J, with 9 bases in the middle. The length of the CDR3 is 13 residues. Per germline, CDR1 MNHEY and CDR2 SVGAGI. CDR3: CASSYDGIYEQYF. The CDR3 DNA reads TGTGCCAGCAGTTACGACGGGATATACGAGCAGTACTTC.

This clone was detected only once. The gene calls are TRBV5-4 and TRBJ1-5; D uncertain. The CDR3 is 13 residues long. V was pared by 0 bases and J by 4 bases, with 5 bases between. Per the germline V gene, CDR1 is SGHNT and CDR2 is YYREEE (reference sequence). The CDR3: CASSLGRNQPQHF. CDR3 bases: TGTGCCAGCAGCTTGGGGAGGAATCAGCCCCAGCATTTT. The whole variable domain, remainder taken from reference TRBV5-4 and TRBJ1-5, is ETGVTQSPTHLIKTRGQQVTLRCSSQSGHNTVSWYQQALGQGPQFIFQYYREEENGRGNFPPRFSGLQFPNYSSELNVNALELDDSALYLCASSLGRNQPQHFGDGTRLSIL.